This TCR beta chain was observed in a study of post-analysis software for immune sequencing data. Unique molecular identifiers had been added to the TCR beta cDNA libraries. Each CDR3 protein gets one entry after TCRdb re-called the PCR reads with MiXCR. The sample carries a few hundred thousand distinct CDR3 sequences, 30% to 45% recorded once. Details on this clonotype: Its antigen remains unidentified.

The germline V and J ends were trimmed by 3 bases and 6 bases, with 12 bases remaining between them. The CDR3 extends over 13 amino acids. CDR1 is DFQATT and CDR2 is SNEGSKA in the germline V gene (reference sequence). Study findings and constraints: The authors found that F measure strongly co-clustered same-batch samples. Controls had lower frequencies than patients of 4 or 5 TRBV segments, which included TRBV5-6, TRBV5-1 and TRBV20-1.

Input material: blood. This receptor was identified in a girl aged 5 to 17 with multiple sclerosis. The V gene is TRBV20-1, the J gene TRBJ2-4; D is uncertain. The CDR3 here is CSASMGTGNIQYF. The CDR3, as DNA: TGCAGTGCTAGTATGGGCACGGGAAACATTCAGTACTTC.